This T cell receptor beta chain was captured in a study of neoadjuvant anti-PD-1 for oral cavity cancer. Whole-study findings and limits: Post-nivolumab, blood T cell clonality was significantly elevated in non-responders. Only a few patients per response group were TCR-analyzed; validation needed.

Germline V CDR1 and CDR2: SGHAT, FQNNGV. Deletions cut 11 bases from V and 2 bases from J, with 16 bases between. The CDR3 is made up of 13 amino acids. PBMC libraries mostly used about 500 ng of input genomic DNA, with six replicates per sample. The repertoire was sequenced with immunoSEQ multiplex PCR; TCRdb's copy has only in-frame clones and lacks some. The sample consists of about 16,000 clones, 50% to 70% of them appearing once. These oral cavity squamous cell carcinomas were HPV-negative and locally advanced. With respect to this clone: What it binds is not known.

The gene calls are TRBV11-2 and TRBJ2-7, with D possibly matching TRBD2 (6 bases). This TCR was sampled from a person aged 35 to 85 with oral cavity squamous cell carcinoma. The sample here was PBMCs, taken before nivolumab (anti-PD-1) treatment. This CDR3 is CAGRVSGTYEQYF. The DNA of the CDR3 is TGTGCCGGACGTGTTAGCGGAACCTACGAGCAGTACTTC.